A selection of T cell receptor beta chains follows, all from one sample in a study of T cell changes during pregnancy in multiple sclerosis. Repertoires were generated with immunoSEQ multiplex PCR, while TCRdb's copy carries only in-frame clones and drops some. The repertoire includes about 59,000 clones, 80% to 95% of them detected once, and approximately 0.36% sits in the top ten. The source was CD4+ T cells from peripheral blood mononuclear cells, collected before pregnancy. The origin of the receptors is a female donor with multiple sclerosis, enrolled in a pregnancy study. Both conserved end residues are part of each CDR3. A D gene is named only where the DNA matches it firmly. Clone size appears in some rows only: once, few, many, or a class for an expanded clone.

CDR3 protein | CDR3 DNA | clone size | V gene | D gene | CDR3 length | J gene
CASSIDLGTVPKPQHF | TGTGCCAGTAGTATAGATTTAGGGACAGTTCCTAAGCCCCAGCATTTT | - | TRBV19 | TRBD1 | 16 | TRBJ1-5
CAITSGTGAYEQYF | TGTGCTATTACTTCCGGGACAGGGGCCTACGAGCAGTACTTC | once | TRBV7-9 | TRBD1 | 14 | TRBJ2-7
CASSFRTGSSYEQYF | TGTGCCAGCAGTTTTAGGACAGGGAGCTCCTACGAGCAGTACTTC | - | TRBV28 | TRBD1 | 15 | TRBJ2-7
CASSPKSGGHNEQFF | TGTGCCAGCAGCCCTAAAAGCGGGGGTCACAATGAGCAGTTCTTC | - | TRBV4-2 | TRBD2 | 15 | TRBJ2-1
CASRRDRAGNTIYF | TGTGCCAGCAGACGGGACAGGGCTGGAAACACCATATATTTT | - | TRBV28 | TRBD1 | 14 | TRBJ1-3
CASRPLNGRTYEQFF | TGTGCCAGCAGACCCTTGAATGGTCGAACATATGAGCAGTTCTTC | - | TRBV7-9 | - | 15 | TRBJ2-1
CASSPHLGGQGATQPQHF | TGTGCCAGCAGCCCTCACCTCGGGGGTCAGGGGGCGACTCAGCCCCAGCATTTT | - | TRBV5-5 | TRBD1 | 18 | TRBJ1-5
CASSPDHRAAGYTF | TGTGCCAGCTCACCGGACCACAGGGCGGCCGGCTACACCTTC | - | TRBV18 | - | 14 | TRBJ1-2
CASSRTSDSYEQYF | TGTGCCAGCAGCCGGACTAGCGACTCCTACGAGCAGTACTTC | - | TRBV6-4 | TRBD2 | 14 | TRBJ2-7
CASSLPRGGTSGNTIYF | TGTGCCAGCAGCCTTCCGAGGGGGGGGACGTCTGGAAACACCATATATTTT | - | TRBV5-6 | - | 17 | TRBJ1-3
CASSRTGIETQYF | TGTGCCAGCAGCCGAACAGGGATCGAGACCCAGTACTTC | - | TRBV7-9 | - | 13 | TRBJ2-5
CASKGGTGGEKLFF | TGTGCCAGCAAGGGAGGCACAGGGGGAGAAAAACTGTTTTTT | - | TRBV6-5 | TRBD1 | 14 | TRBJ1-4
CASSSGLFPQHYGYTF | TGCGCCAGCAGCTCCGGACTCTTCCCCCAACACTATGGCTACACCTTC | - | TRBV5-1 | - | 16 | TRBJ1-2
CASSLAALAGTGELFF | TGTGCCAGCAGCTTGGCCGCACTAGCGGGAACCGGGGAGCTGTTTTTT | once | TRBV5-4 | TRBD2 | 16 | TRBJ2-2
CATSYGTGVTDTQYF | TGTGCCACCAGCTACGGGACAGGGGTAACAGATACGCAGTATTTT | - | TRBV15 | TRBD1 | 15 | TRBJ2-3
CASSQSRGTNTEAFF | TGTGCCAGCAGCCAAAGCAGGGGCACGAACACTGAAGCTTTCTTT | - | TRBV4-2 | - | 15 | TRBJ1-1
CASSEAAALYGYTF | TGTGCCAGTAGTGAGGCCGCGGCCCTCTATGGCTACACCTTC | once | TRBV19 | - | 14 | TRBJ1-2
CASSLLGGRAAKNIQYF | TGCGCCAGCAGCTTGCTGGGCGGGAGGGCCGCCAAAAACATTCAGTACTTC | - | TRBV5-1 | TRBD2 | 17 | TRBJ2-4
CASSRQGHEQYF | TGTGCCAGCAGTAGACAGGGTCACGAGCAGTACTTC | - | TRBV28 | TRBD1 | 12 | TRBJ2-7
CASSSDYGYTF | TGTGCCAGCAGCTCCGACTATGGCTACACCTTC | once | TRBV28 | - | 11 | TRBJ1-2
CASSFASSGNTIYF | TGTGCCAGCAGCTTTGCGAGCTCTGGAAACACCATATATTTT | once | TRBV11-3 | - | 14 | TRBJ1-3
CASSQGDSVGYNEQFF | TGCGCCAGCAGCCAAGGGGACTCTGTAGGCTACAATGAGCAGTTCTTC | - | TRBV4-1 | - | 16 | TRBJ2-1
CASSLTGDPLEQYF | TGTGCCAGCAGCTTGACAGGGGACCCCCTGGAGCAGTACTTC | - | TRBV7-2 | TRBD1 | 14 | TRBJ2-7
CASSLWGDQPQHF | TGTGCCAGCAGTTTATGGGGCGATCAGCCCCAGCATTTT | - | TRBV28 | - | 13 | TRBJ1-5
CASSLAAAPYNEQFF | TGTGCCAGCAGTTTAGCGGCAGCTCCTTACAATGAGCAGTTCTTC | - | TRBV27 | - | 15 | TRBJ2-1
CASRATGGRDTEAFF | TGTGCCAGCAGAGCGACAGGGGGAAGGGACACTGAAGCTTTCTTT | - | TRBV6-4 | TRBD1 | 15 | TRBJ1-1
CASSQGKGGRTGELFF | TGTGCCAGCAGCCAAGGAAAGGGCGGGAGGACCGGGGAGCTGTTTTTT | - | TRBV4-2 | TRBD2 | 16 | TRBJ2-2
CASSPLLAGTSYEQYF | TGTGCCAGCTCACCACTTCTAGCGGGCACCTCCTACGAGCAGTACTTC | - | TRBV18 | TRBD2 | 16 | TRBJ2-7
CASTRAGGRTGELFF | TGTGCCAGCACCCGAGCGGGAGGGCGCACCGGGGAGCTGTTTTTT | - | TRBV2 | TRBD2 | 15 | TRBJ2-2
CASSYSIIGDEQYF | TGTGCCAGCAGTTACTCGATTATAGGGGACGAGCAGTACTTC | - | TRBV6-6 | - | 14 | TRBJ2-7
CSVARDNYGYTF | TGCAGCGTTGCCCGGGATAACTATGGCTACACCTTC | - | TRBV29-1 | - | 12 | TRBJ1-2
CASSVGLAGFANTGELFF | TGTGCCAGCAGCGTGGGACTAGCGGGGTTCGCGAACACCGGGGAGCTGTTTTTT | - | TRBV9 | TRBD2 | 18 | TRBJ2-2
CASSFDSGRTDTQYF | TGTGCCAGCAGTTTTGATAGCGGACGCACAGATACGCAGTATTTT | - | TRBV28 | - | 15 | TRBJ2-3
CASSLTTSGSRNEQFF | TGTGCCAGCAGCTTAACGACTAGCGGGAGTCGCAATGAGCAGTTCTTC | - | TRBV7-9 | TRBD2 | 16 | TRBJ2-1
CASEDFLYEQYF | TGCGCCAGCGAGGACTTCCTCTACGAGCAGTACTTC | - | TRBV10-1 | - | 12 | TRBJ2-7
CASSVGQGEDYGYTF | TGTGCCAGCAGCGTAGGACAGGGTGAAGACTATGGCTACACCTTC | few | TRBV9 | TRBD1 | 15 | TRBJ1-2
CASTLPSGRASDTQYF | TGTGCCAGCACCCTACCTAGCGGGAGGGCCTCAGATACGCAGTATTTT | - | TRBV6-6 | TRBD2 | 16 | TRBJ2-3
CASSAGTGSNQPQHF | TGTGCCAGCAGCGCTGGGACAGGGAGCAATCAGCCCCAGCATTTT | - | TRBV7-2 | TRBD1 | 15 | TRBJ1-5
CASSLGFAGGLRAYEQYF | TGTGCCAGCAGCTTGGGTTTTGCGGGAGGGCTAAGGGCCTACGAGCAGTACTTC | - | TRBV5-8 | TRBD2 | 18 | TRBJ2-7
CASSQSEREGPGTDTQYF | TGCGCCAGCAGTCAATCCGAGCGGGAGGGCCCAGGGACAGATACGCAGTATTTT | - | TRBV23-1 | TRBD2 | 18 | TRBJ2-3
CASREFGTANNEKLFF | TGTGCCAGCAGAGAATTTGGGACAGCCAATAATGAAAAACTGTTTTTT | - | TRBV6-1 | TRBD1 | 16 | TRBJ1-4
CASSLGRDFSDF | TGTGCCAGCAGCTTGGGCCGGGACTTTTCAGACTTC | - | TRBV7-2 | - | 12 | TRBJ2-7
CASSVDAGTNYGYTF | TGTGCCAGCAGCGTAGATGCAGGTACTAACTATGGCTACACCTTC | - | TRBV9 | - | 15 | TRBJ1-2
CASRRGQLNQPQHF | TGCGCCAGTCGCCGGGGACAGCTCAATCAGCCCCAGCATTTT | - | TRBV4-3 | TRBD1 | 14 | TRBJ1-5
CASSFLQGHGYTF | TGTGCCAGCAGCTTTCTTCAGGGCCATGGCTACACCTTC | - | TRBV7-9 | - | 13 | TRBJ1-2